A selection of T cell receptor beta chains follows, all from one sample in a study of shared clonotypes between healthy human individuals. The table came from immunoSEQ multiplex PCR; TCRdb's copy has only in-frame clones and leaves some out. The table has around 200,000 clones, over 50% seen once; the top ten hold around 9.3%. The material sequenced was memory CD4+ T cells sorted from blood. Source of these receptors: a man aged 25 to 45 in good health. CDR3s include the opening cysteine and the closing phenylalanine or tryptophan. Each record gives: V gene, D gene, clone size, J gene, CDR3 DNA, CDR3 protein. D genes are given only for firm matches. Some rows have no size entry. The others give once, few or many, or a class for an expanded clone.

v_gene: TRBV7-8; d_gene: NA; abundance: NA; j_gene: TRBJ1-4; CDR3nt: TGTGCCAGCAGCGGGACACCGGCCACTAATGAAAAACTGTTTTTT; CDR3aa: CASSGTPATNEKLFF
v_gene: TRBV5-1; d_gene: TRBD2; abundance: NA; j_gene: TRBJ2-1; CDR3nt: TGCGCCAGCAGCTTGGAAGCGGGAGGGCCCAATGAGCAGTTCTTC; CDR3aa: CASSLEAGGPNEQFF
v_gene: TRBV11-2; d_gene: TRBD1; abundance: NA; j_gene: TRBJ2-7; CDR3nt: TGTGCCAGCAGCTGGGATTTGGACAGGGCCTACGAGCAGTACTTC; CDR3aa: CASSWDLDRAYEQYF
v_gene: TRBV7-8; d_gene: NA; abundance: NA; j_gene: TRBJ1-2; CDR3nt: TGTGCCAGCAGCTTAGTTGGAGATGGCTACACCTTC; CDR3aa: CASSLVGDGYTF
v_gene: TRBV7-2; d_gene: NA; abundance: once; j_gene: TRBJ2-5; CDR3nt: TGTGCCAGCAGGGATCTGAAGGGAATGCAGACCCAGTACTTC; CDR3aa: CASRDLKGMQTQYF
v_gene: TRBV10-2; d_gene: NA; abundance: NA; j_gene: TRBJ2-1; CDR3nt: TGCGCCAGCAGTGCCGCCTTCTTCCGGGTCTCCAAGTACAATGAGCAGTTCTTC; CDR3aa: CASSAAFFRVSKYNEQFF
v_gene: TRBV27; d_gene: TRBD1; abundance: NA; j_gene: TRBJ1-4; CDR3nt: TGTGCCAGCAAAGGAAACAGGGGAACGACTAATGAAAAACTGTTTTTT; CDR3aa: CASKGNRGTTNEKLFF
v_gene: TRBV18; d_gene: TRBD2; abundance: NA; j_gene: TRBJ2-7; CDR3nt: TGTGCCAGCTCCCCCAGCGGGAATGGCGAGCAGTACTTC; CDR3aa: CASSPSGNGEQYF
v_gene: TRBV5-8; d_gene: NA; abundance: NA; j_gene: TRBJ1-4; CDR3nt: TGTGCCAGCAGGCGACGGTTTAATGAAAAACTGTTTTTT; CDR3aa: CASRRRFNEKLFF
v_gene: TRBV6-5; d_gene: NA; abundance: NA; j_gene: TRBJ2-3; CDR3nt: TGTGCCAGCAGTTACTGGGGCAAAGAAACCCCAGATACGCAGTATTTT; CDR3aa: CASSYWGKETPDTQYF
v_gene: TRBV5-8; d_gene: NA; abundance: medium-sized; j_gene: TRBJ2-6; CDR3nt: TGTGCCAGCAGCTTAGGAAGCTCTGGGGCCAACGTCCTGACTTTC; CDR3aa: CASSLGSSGANVLTF
v_gene: TRBV7-8; d_gene: NA; abundance: NA; j_gene: TRBJ2-5; CDR3nt: TGTGCCAGCAGCTTAGATGGACAGGGAGGGGAGACCCAGTACTTC; CDR3aa: CASSLDGQGGETQYF
v_gene: TRBV11-2; d_gene: TRBD1; abundance: few; j_gene: TRBJ2-7; CDR3nt: TGTGCCAGCAACTTGGACCGGGACAGGGGGTCCTACGAGCAGTACTTC; CDR3aa: CASNLDRDRGSYEQYF
v_gene: TRBV6-5; d_gene: TRBD1; abundance: NA; j_gene: TRBJ2-2; CDR3nt: TGTGCCAGCAGCCCGACAGGGGACGGGGAGCTGTTTTTT; CDR3aa: CASSPTGDGELFF
v_gene: TRBV30; d_gene: TRBD1; abundance: NA; j_gene: TRBJ1-2; CDR3nt: TGTGCCTGGAGTGTACCGTGGCAGGGGGGAAAGTATGGCTACACCTTC; CDR3aa: CAWSVPWQGGKYGYTF
v_gene: TRBV29-1; d_gene: NA; abundance: NA; j_gene: TRBJ2-7; CDR3nt: TGCAGCGTTGCCAATGGCGAGAACGAGCAGTACTTC; CDR3aa: CSVANGENEQYF
v_gene: TRBV5-1; d_gene: NA; abundance: few; j_gene: TRBJ2-2; CDR3nt: TGCGCCAGCAGCTTGGACTCTTGGGCAGGGGAGCTGTTTTTT; CDR3aa: CASSLDSWAGELFF
v_gene: TRBV30; d_gene: TRBD1; abundance: NA; j_gene: TRBJ2-7; CDR3nt: TGTGCCTCATCGGGACAGAATTCCTACGAGCAGTACTTC; CDR3aa: CASSGQNSYEQYF
v_gene: TRBV5-4; d_gene: NA; abundance: few; j_gene: TRBJ2-6; CDR3nt: TGTGCCTACGCGGGGTCGACTGGGGCCAACGTCCTGACTTTC; CDR3aa: CAYAGSTGANVLTF
v_gene: TRBV7-9; d_gene: NA; abundance: NA; j_gene: TRBJ2-7; CDR3nt: TGTGCCAGCAGCTATATCCATCGGGAGCAGTACTTC; CDR3aa: CASSYIHREQYF
v_gene: TRBV9; d_gene: TRBD2; abundance: NA; j_gene: TRBJ2-3; CDR3nt: TGTGCCAGCAGCGGGGGACTAGCGGGAGTAGATACGCAGTATTTT; CDR3aa: CASSGGLAGVDTQYF
v_gene: TRBV2; d_gene: NA; abundance: NA; j_gene: TRBJ2-4; CDR3nt: TGTGCCAGCAGTGTGGGGCAGGGGAATACCAAAAACATTCAGTACTTC; CDR3aa: CASSVGQGNTKNIQYF